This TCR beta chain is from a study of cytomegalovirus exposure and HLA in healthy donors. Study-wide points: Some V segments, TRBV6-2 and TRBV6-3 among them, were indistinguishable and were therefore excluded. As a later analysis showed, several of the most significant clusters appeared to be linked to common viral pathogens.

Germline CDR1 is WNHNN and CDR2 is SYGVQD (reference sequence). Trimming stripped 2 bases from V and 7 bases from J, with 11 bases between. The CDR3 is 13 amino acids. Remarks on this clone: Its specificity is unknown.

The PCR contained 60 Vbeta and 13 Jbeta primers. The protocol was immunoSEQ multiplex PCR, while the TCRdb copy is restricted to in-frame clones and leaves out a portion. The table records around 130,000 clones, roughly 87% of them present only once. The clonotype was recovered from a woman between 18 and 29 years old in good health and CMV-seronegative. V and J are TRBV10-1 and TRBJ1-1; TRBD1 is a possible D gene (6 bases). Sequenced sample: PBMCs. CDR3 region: CASSEPGQLEAFF. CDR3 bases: TGCGCCAGCAGTGAGCCAGGACAGCTTGAAGCTTTCTTT.